These 14 T cell receptor beta chains were all obtained from the same sample, sequenced in a study of spatial heterogeneity in lung cancer. Time point here: blood at routine non-recurrence follow-up after resection. One entry per CDR3 protein, called by TCRdb with MiXCR from the 5' RACE reads. Of under 150,000 distinct CDR3 sequences listed, about 10% are singletons. Here the sequenced sample was PBMCs, taken at follow-up. The receptors derive from a female donor with early-stage non-small cell lung cancer.

The sample holds a few counts of this clonotype. The J gene is TRBJ2-7, the V gene TRBV30; no firm D call. The CDR3 totals 16 residues. With 0 bases removed from V and 5 bases from J, the gap between germline ends came to 20 bases. Germline V gene sequence: CDR1 GTSNPN, CDR2 SVGIG (reference sequence). The CDR3 nucleotides read TGTGCCTGGAGTGTAAGTAAGGGAATAAGAGTAGACGAGCAGTACTTC. Translation: CAWSVSKGIRVDEQYF.

This clonotype was seen at least ten times. The chain recombines TRBV6-2 or TRBV6-3 with TRBJ1-1, with 7 bases matching TRBD1. Germline values: CDR1 MNHEY, CDR2 SVGEGT. The CDR3 length is 15 residues. The J segment lost 6 bases and the V segment lost 7 bases, leaving 14 bases of the junction unmatched. CDR3: CASNDQGVRKSEAFF. The DNA of the CDR3 is TGTGCCAGCAATGACCAGGGGGTCCGGAAATCTGAAGCTTTCTTT.

This clonotype was detected ten times or more. The V gene is TRBV24-1, the J gene TRBJ2-1; 9 bases match TRBD2. Per the germline V gene, CDR1 is KGHDR and CDR2 is SFDVKD. The J segment lost 1 base and the V segment lost 2 bases, leaving 5 bases of the junction unmatched. CDR3 size: 17 residues. The CDR3 here is CATSDSGAGGSYNEQFF. DNA for the CDR3: TGTGCCACCAGTGATTCGGGAGCGGGAGGTTCCTACAATGAGCAGTTCTTC.

This clonotype has ten or more counts. This chain joins TRBV6-2 or TRBV6-3 and TRBJ2-2, with 9 positions matching TRBD2. This CDR3 spans 18 amino acids. V lost 4 bases to trimming and J lost 4 bases; unmatched junction nucleotides: 13. Germline CDR1 and CDR2: MNHEY and SVGEGT. CDR3 loop: CASSSRLGLARGTGELFF. CDR3 DNA sequence: TGTGCCAGCAGTTCTCGACTAGGACTAGCGCGCGGCACCGGGGAGCTGTTTTTT.

This clonotype was seen only a few times. The chain has TRBV7-8 and TRBJ2-1; D not certain. From germline, CDR1 is SGHVS and CDR2 FQNEAQ. CDR3 length: 11 amino acids. The V end was cut by 4 bases, the J end by 6 bases, with 4 bases between. The DNA of the CDR3 is TGTGCCAGCAGCTCCCTCAATGAGCAGTTCTTC. This gives the protein CASSSLNEQFF.

This clonotype was seen repeatedly, ten times or more. CDR3 in amino acids: CASSSRLAGRQETQYF. The CDR3 DNA reads as TGTGCCAGCAGCTCACGACTAGCGGGAAGGCAAGAGACCCAGTACTTC. The rearrangement links TRBV7-3 to TRBJ2-5, with 11 bases matching TRBD2. CDR3 length: 16 amino acids. CDR1 is SGHTA, CDR2 FQGTGA, per germline. The trim removed 4 bases at V and 2 bases at J, leaving 6 bases unmatched.

V is TRBV7-9 and J is TRBJ1-2, with D uncertain. The CDR3 loop spans 12 amino acids. The V end lost 5 bases, the J end lost 14 bases, and 18 bases lay between the germline ends. Germline V gives CDR1 SEHNR, CDR2 FQNEAQ (reference sequence). For the CDR3, the DNA is TGTGCCAGCAGCCCCCGTCCTGTTAGCTGGACCTTC. Protein product: CASSPRPVSWTF. The variable domain in full, with the rest retrieved from reference TRBV7-9 and TRBJ1-2, is DTGVSQNPRHKITKRGQNVTFRCDPISEHNRLYWYRQTLGQGPEFLTYFQNEAQLEKSRLLSDRFSAERPKGSFSTLEIQRTEQGDSAMYLCASSPRPVSWTFGSGTRLTVV.

Only a few counts were recorded for this clonotype. The chain combines TRBV5-1 with TRBJ2-1; D is undetermined. Germline-derived CDR1 and CDR2 are SGHRS and YFSETQ. The CDR3 contains 12 residues. Trimming left V 3 bases short and J 2 bases short, with 3 bases between. In DNA, the CDR3 is TGCGCCAGCAGCTCTACCTACAATGAGCAGTTCTTC. This codes for CASSSTYNEQFF.

This clonotype was found a few times. The CDR3, as DNA: TGTGCCAGCAGCCCCCGAAAACTAGCGGGAGCATACAATGAGCAGTTCTTC. This gives the protein CASSPRKLAGAYNEQFF. The chain has TRBV5-4 and TRBJ2-1, with 11 bases lining up with TRBD2. V shed 4 bases and J 4 bases; nucleotides not matched to a gene: 10. CDR1 is SGHNT, CDR2 YYREEE, per germline (reference sequence). This CDR3 region has 17 residues.

This clonotype was detected only a few times. J is TRBJ1-2 and V is TRBV27, with D hard to call. CDR3 length: 15 amino acids. Germline values: CDR1 MNHEY, CDR2 SMNVEV (reference sequence). V was trimmed by 5 bases and J by 4 bases, leaving 17 bases between them. In DNA form, the CDR3 reads TGTGCCAGCAGTCCAAGAACGGGTCGGGGCTATGGCTACACCTTC. Translating gives CASSPRTGRGYGYTF.

This sequence joins TRBV7-9 and TRBJ1-1; possible D gene TRBD1, 5 bases. Germline lookup yields CDR1 SEHNR and CDR2 FQNEAQ (reference sequence). The CDR3 has 16 residues. Trimming pared 5 bases from V and 0 bases from J, leaving 16 bases between. This CDR3 is CASSHPQGGMNTEAFF. In DNA form, the CDR3 reads TGTGCCAGCAGCCACCCGCAGGGCGGAATGAACACTGAAGCTTTCTTT.

This chain uses TRBV5-1 with TRBJ2-3; 9 bases are a match to TRBD2. The V gene end was trimmed by 4 bases and the J gene end by 4 bases; junction bases not matched to a gene: 10. From germline, CDR1 is SGHRS and CDR2 YFSETQ. CDR3 size: 16 residues. The CDR3 DNA reads as TGCGCCAGCAGCGGAGGGTTAGCGGGAGTGGCAGATACGCAGTATTTT. Translating it yields CASSGGLAGVADTQYF.

This clonotype has only a few counts. The chain carries TRBV9 and TRBJ2-1, with TRBD2 identical over 7 bases. This CDR3 is built from 16 residues. In germline, CDR1 is SGDLS, CDR2 YYNGEE. V was clipped by 1 base and J by 3 bases; unmatched bases: 7. The CDR3 region has the DNA TGTGCCAGCAGCGTAAGGACTAGTTGGGTCTACAATGAGCAGTTCTTC. Translated, it gives CASSVRTSWVYNEQFF.

This clonotype was counted many times. The V call is TRBV2, the J call TRBJ2-1, with 7 bases identical to TRBD2. The CDR3 runs to 12 residues. Trimming cost V 7 bases and J 9 bases; bases outside gene matches: 6. CDR1 SNHLY and CDR2 FYNNEI come from the germline V gene. Written as DNA, the CDR3 is TGTGCCAGCAACCTACTAGCGTCTGAGCAGTTCTTC. Protein: CASNLLASEQFF.